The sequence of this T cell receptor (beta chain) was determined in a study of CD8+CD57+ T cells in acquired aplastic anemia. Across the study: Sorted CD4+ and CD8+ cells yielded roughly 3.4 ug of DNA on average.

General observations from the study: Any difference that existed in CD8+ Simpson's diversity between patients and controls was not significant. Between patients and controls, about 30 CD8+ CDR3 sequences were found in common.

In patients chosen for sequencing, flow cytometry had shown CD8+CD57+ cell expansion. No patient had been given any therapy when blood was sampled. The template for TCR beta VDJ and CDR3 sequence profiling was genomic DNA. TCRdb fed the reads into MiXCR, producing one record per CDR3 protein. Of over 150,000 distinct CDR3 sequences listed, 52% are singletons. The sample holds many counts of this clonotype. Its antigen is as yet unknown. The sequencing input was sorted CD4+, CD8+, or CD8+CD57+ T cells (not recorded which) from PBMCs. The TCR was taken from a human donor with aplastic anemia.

The CDR3 reads CASGLGVEQYF. CDR3 in DNA: TGTGCTAGTGGTTTGGGGGTCGAGCAGTACTTC. The rearrangement uses TRBV12-5 and TRBJ2-7; D is unresolved. Between the trimmed V and J ends, which lost 1 base and 6 bases, there was a span of 4 bases. The V gene's germline CDR1 is LGHNT and CDR2 FRNRAP. The CDR3 length is 11 residues.